By frequency in the sample, the clone carrying this TCR beta chain is medium-sized. The data derive from a study of blood T cell repertoires in COVID-19. Study background: COVID-19 samples, acute and convalescent, were from the United States, Italy and Spain.

Participant ages covered about 18 to 89 years across 24 US areas. In the study's own analysis: By means of reference gene primer amplification, nucleated cell counts were estimated. Sequencing used immunoSEQ multiplex PCR; TCRdb keeps in-frame clones, though not all of them. From that table come the V and J calls and clone size; the DNA was used to work out D and trimming. The table records under 200,000 clones, roughly 84% of them present only once. The sequence derives from a woman aged 25 to 39 who had been exposed to COVID-19. The sample consisted of PBMCs or T cells enriched from blood (not recorded which).

CDR3 in amino acids: CAASSAESSYNEQFF. DNA for the CDR3: TGTGCCGCATCTAGCGCAGAATCCTCCTACAATGAGCAGTTCTTC. V gene TRBV10-3 combines with J gene TRBJ2-1; possible D gene TRBD2, 6 bases. The CDR3 sequence is 15 residues long. The V gene lost 11 bases and the J gene lost 0 bases, with 17 bases spanning the gap. Germline V lookup: CDR1 ENHRY, CDR2 SYGVKD.